The next 26 T cell receptor beta chains were all read from a single sample in a study of Ad26.COV2.S vaccination and SARS-CoV-2 variants. Treatment denoted: 19 received Ad26.COV2.S at low or high dose, single or two shots; about 5 received placebo; per-sample allocation not given. The samples date from day 63 after the first vaccine or placebo injection. Sequencing was performed with immunoSEQ multiplex PCR; in TCRdb, only in-frame clones are kept and a portion is missing. The table lists 410,000 or so clones, approximately 92% of them singletons. The material sequenced was peripheral blood, taken in a trial of Ad26.COV2.S vaccine versus placebo. Source of these receptors: a person between 18 and 60 years old who received the Ad26.COV2.S COVID-19 vaccine or a placebo.

The CDR3 DNA is TGTGCCAGCAGTTATGGGGACAGGTACAATGAGCAGTTCTTC. This translates into CASSYGDRYNEQFF. The V call is TRBV6-5, the J call TRBJ2-1; 8 bases are a match to TRBD1. The CDR3 loop spans 14 amino acids. Germline CDR1 reads MNHEY; CDR2 reads SVGAGI. The V gene end was trimmed by 3 bases and the J gene end by 4 bases; junction bases not matched to a gene: 2.

V and J are TRBV6-2 or TRBV6-3 and TRBJ1-5; D ambiguous. Germline V gives CDR1 MNHEY, CDR2 SVGEGT. The CDR3 contains 17 residues. With 3 bases removed from V and 3 bases from J, the gap between germline ends came to 18 bases. CDR3 in amino acids: CASSYPDLLTYNQPQHF. The CDR3 bases are TGTGCCAGCAGTTATCCGGACCTCCTAACTTACAATCAGCCCCAGCATTTT.

The chain couples TRBV2 to TRBJ2-1; 11 bases are a match to TRBD2. The CDR3 is 14 amino acids. Unmatched junction bases numbered 7, after V lost 6 bases and J lost 9 bases. Germline values: CDR1 SNHLY, CDR2 FYNNEI. The CDR3 region is CASRAVAGGFEQFF. The CDR3 DNA follows: TGTGCCAGCAGGGCGGTAGCGGGGGGGTTTGAGCAGTTCTTC. Combining the CDR3 with reference TRBV2 and TRBJ2-1 gives the whole variable domain EPEVTQTPSHQVTQMGQEVILRCVPISNHLYFYWYRQILGQKVEFLVSFYNNEISEKSEIFDDQFSVERPDGSNFTLKIRSTKLEDSAMYFCASRAVAGGFEQFFGPGTRLTVL.

The J gene is TRBJ2-4, the V gene TRBV3-1 (or the pseudogene TRBV3-2), with D possibly TRBD1 on 8 matching bases. CDR1 is LGHDT and CDR2 is YNNKEL in the germline V gene (reference sequence). V dropped 1 base and J dropped 8 bases, with 15 bases sitting between them. This CDR3 has 15 amino acids. CDR3 coding DNA: TGTGCCAGCAGCCAAGTACGTACAGGGGGGGACATTCAGTACTTC. It translates to CASSQVRTGGDIQYF.

The CDR3, as DNA: TGCGCCAGCAGCCTAACCACTCGAGGGGCCAACGTCCTGACTTTC. It yields the protein CASSLTTRGANVLTF. V usage is TRBV5-1 and J usage is TRBJ2-6, with unresolved D. This CDR3 contains 15 residues. Germline V gene sequence: CDR1 SGHRS, CDR2 YFSETQ. Trimming left V 4 bases short and J 4 bases short, with 12 bases between.

The chain is built from TRBV29-1 and TRBJ2-7, with D perhaps TRBD2 (5 bases). Germline V gene sequence: CDR1 SQVTM, CDR2 ANQGSEA. The CDR3 is 12 amino acids. V was clipped by 7 bases and J by 3 bases, with 13 bases between them. The CDR3 sequence is CSASGENYEQYF. CDR3 nucleotides: TGCAGCGCGTCCGGGGAAAACTACGAGCAGTACTTC.

The rearrangement links TRBV7-2 to TRBJ2-3, with 9 bases aligning to TRBD2. This CDR3 spans 16 amino acids. Trimming took 1 base from V and 2 from J; bases not matched to a gene: 4. From germline, CDR1 is SGHTA and CDR2 FQGNSA. The CDR3 loop reads CASSLGPSGITDTQYF. CDR3 sequence (DNA): TGTGCCAGCAGCTTAGGGCCTAGCGGGATCACAGATACGCAGTATTTT.

V usage is TRBV7-9 and J usage is TRBJ2-3, with TRBD2 matching 13 bases. Germline CDR1 reads SEHNR; CDR2 reads FQNEAQ (reference sequence). Trimming removed 5 bases from V and 2 bases from J; junction bases left unmatched: 7. This CDR3 is 17 amino acids long. This CDR3 reads CASSVPGLAGNTDTQYF. The CDR3 region has the DNA TGTGCCAGCAGCGTGCCGGGACTAGCGGGGAACACAGATACGCAGTATTTT.

The chain has TRBV19 and TRBJ1-2; D not resolved. The CDR3 length is 12 residues. Deletions cut 4 bases from V and 4 bases from J, with 7 bases between. The germline gives CDR1 LNHDA, CDR2 SQIVND (reference sequence). This CDR3 is CASSRPLYGYTF. The CDR3 nucleotides read TGTGCCAGTAGTAGACCCCTCTATGGCTACACCTTC.

This clone has just one count. The rearrangement joins TRBV5-1 to TRBJ1-5, with TRBD1 as a possible D gene (5 bases). The ends were cut back, 0 bases at V and 6 bases at J, with 16 bases in the middle. This CDR3 has 16 amino acids. The germline V gene encodes CDR1 SGHRS and CDR2 YFSETQ. In DNA, the CDR3 is TGCGCCAGCAGCTTGGCGGGGGTGGGACCCGGTCAGCCCCAGCATTTT. It is translated as CASSLAGVGPGQPQHF.

This chain uses TRBV15 with TRBJ2-3, with D perhaps matching TRBD1 or TRBD2 (5 bases each). V lost 4 bases to trimming and J lost 8 bases, with 10 bases between them. The germline V gene has CDR1 LNHNV and CDR2 YYDKDF (reference sequence). This CDR3 comprises 12 residues. The CDR3 DNA reads TGTGCCACCAGCATGTCGAGGGGTACGCAGTATTTT. Encoded protein: CATSMSRGTQYF.

V and J are TRBV11-2 and TRBJ2-5, with a tentative D call TRBD2 (6 bases). The CDR3 runs to 12 residues. Trimming cost V 4 bases and J 5 bases, with 8 bases left between them. The germline V gene has CDR1 SGHAT and CDR2 FQNNGV. CDR3 DNA sequence: TGTGCCAGCAGCTCCGGGGGTGAGACCCAGTACTTC. Protein product: CASSSGGETQYF.

Points on this clone: A read error may produce the germline difference seen at one junction end. The rearrangement uses TRBV10-3 and TRBJ2-1; possibly TRBD1 for D (5 bases). The CDR3 totals 14 residues. Germline V gives CDR1 ENHRY, CDR2 SYGVKD. The CDR3 is CAISPTSGHNEQFF. In DNA, the CDR3 is TGTGCCATCAGTCCGACGTCTGGACACAACGAGCAGTTCTTC.

The chain combines TRBV5-4 with TRBJ2-1; D gene unclear. Trimming stripped 4 bases from V and 7 bases from J, with 15 bases between. The CDR3 runs 14 residues. CDR1 SGHNT and CDR2 YYREEE come from the germline V gene (reference sequence). The CDR3 DNA reads as TGTGCCAGCAGCATCACCCTACCGGCGAATGAGCAGTTCTTC. This translates into CASSITLPANEQFF.

The chain uses TRBV7-8 and TRBJ2-6, with D possibly matching TRBD1 (6 bases). V was pared by 0 bases and J by 0 bases, with 18 bases between. The CDR3 length is 20 residues. Germline V gene data show CDR1 as SGHVS and CDR2 as FQNEAQ. The CDR3 reads CASSLARLGAGLSGANVLTF. In DNA form, the CDR3 reads TGTGCCAGCAGCTTAGCGCGTTTGGGGGCCGGTCTCTCTGGGGCCAACGTCCTGACTTTC.

This clone was observed once. The V call is TRBV6-4, the J call TRBJ1-2; D is unclear. Trimming stripped 4 bases from V and 0 bases from J, with 12 bases between. The CDR3 is 15 residues long. CDR1 is MRHNA and CDR2 is SNTAGT in the germline V gene. The CDR3 spells CASSAYGEANYGYTF. Here the CDR3 DNA reads TGTGCCAGCAGTGCCTACGGGGAGGCTAACTATGGCTACACCTTC.

This sequence joins TRBV29-1 and TRBJ1-2; maybe TRBD1 (6 bases). With 4 bases removed from V and 0 bases from J, the gap between germline ends came to 15 bases. The CDR3 sequence is 15 residues long. Germline V gives CDR1 SQVTM, CDR2 ANQGSEA. In nucleotides, the CDR3 is TGCAGCGTTGGGGCCTTGGGGACAACTAACTATGGCTACACCTTC. Translated, it gives CSVGALGTTNYGYTF.

J is TRBJ1-4 and V is TRBV28; TRBD1 is a possible D gene (5 bases). The CDR3 has 18 residues. The V end was cut by 5 bases, the J end by 3 bases, with 22 bases between. CDR1 is MDHEN and CDR2 is SYDVKM in the germline V gene. The CDR3 sequence: CASSTLSWGVKANEKLFF. CDR3 DNA sequence: TGTGCCAGCAGTACACTTTCGTGGGGGGTTAAAGCTAATGAAAAACTGTTTTTT.

The chain is built from TRBV27 and TRBJ1-2; 11 bases map to TRBD1. Germline-derived CDR1 and CDR2 are MNHEY and SMNVEV (reference sequence). With V trimmed by 4 bases and J by 7 bases, 5 bases remained unmatched. The CDR3 is made up of 14 amino acids. DNA of the CDR3: TGTGCCAGCAGTTCATCGGGACAGGGGGTTGGCTACACCTTC. Translated, it gives CASSSSGQGVGYTF.

The V call is TRBV7-6, the J call TRBJ1-6, with unresolved D. V lost 1 base and J 3 bases, leaving 10 bases between the germline ends. Looked up from germline, CDR1 is SGHVS and CDR2 is FNYEAQ. The CDR3 covers 16 residues. The CDR3 reads CASSLGSAGYNSPLHF. The CDR3 DNA is TGTGCCAGCAGCTTAGGGTCGGCGGGCTATAATTCACCCCTCCACTTT.

The rearrangement links TRBV19 to TRBJ1-1, with 9 bases fitting TRBD1. The CDR3 runs to 14 residues. Germline V gene sequence: CDR1 LNHDA, CDR2 SQIVND (reference sequence). V was clipped by 6 bases and J by 1 base; unmatched bases: 3. The CDR3 reads CASRPGQGNTEAFF. CDR3 coding DNA: TGTGCCAGTAGGCCGGGACAGGGGAACACTGAAGCTTTCTTT.

This chain uses TRBV7-9 with TRBJ1-3; no definite D call. The germline V gene has CDR1 SEHNR and CDR2 FQNEAQ (reference sequence). CDR3 length: 17 amino acids. The V gene lost 5 bases and the J gene lost 4 bases, with 21 bases spanning the gap. CDR3 bases: TGTGCCAGCAGCCCTGTAAGGAATCCGACGTCCGGAAACACCATATATTTT. It is translated as CASSPVRNPTSGNTIYF.

The chain couples TRBV19 to TRBJ1-1, with TRBD1 as a possible D gene (6 bases). Trimming took off 4 bases at V and 6 bases at J, with 21 bases between the two ends. The CDR3 has 16 amino acids. The germline V gene has CDR1 LNHDA and CDR2 SQIVND (reference sequence). The CDR3 sequence is CASSRRDTLVMAEAFF. The CDR3 DNA reads as TGTGCCAGTAGTAGGAGGGACACCCTTGTTATGGCTGAAGCTTTCTTT. Variable domain in full (rest from reference TRBV19 and TRBJ1-1): DGGITQSPKYLFRKEGQNVTLSCEQNLNHDAMYWYRQDPGQGLRLIYYSQIVNDFQKGDIAEGYSVSREKKESFPLTVTSAQKNPTAFYLCASSRRDTLVMAEAFFGQGTRLTVV.

The rearrangement uses TRBV5-1 and TRBJ2-7; TRBD1 matches 8 bases. The CDR3 covers 16 residues. V lost 2 bases and J lost 3; bases outside the gene matches: 10. In germline, CDR1 is SGHRS, CDR2 YFSETQ. This CDR3 is CASSFLGQVTFYEQYF. Written as DNA, the CDR3 is TGCGCCAGCAGCTTCCTGGGACAGGTTACGTTCTACGAGCAGTACTTC.

The V and J genes are TRBV7-2 and TRBJ2-7; tentatively, D is TRBD1 or TRBD2 (5 bases each). The V end lost 2 bases, the J end lost 3 bases, and 11 bases lay between the germline ends. The CDR3 is 14 amino acids. Per the germline V gene, CDR1 is SGHTA and CDR2 is FQGNSA. The CDR3 bases are TGTGCCAGCAGCTTAAGAAGGGACGACTACGAGCAGTACTTC. It translates to CASSLRRDDYEQYF.

The CDR3: CASSILGRGTDTQYF. The CDR3 DNA reads as TGTGCCAGTAGTATCCTGGGCCGAGGGACAGATACGCAGTATTTT. This chain links TRBV19 with TRBJ2-3; D is perhaps TRBD2 (5 bases). From germline, CDR1 is LNHDA and CDR2 SQIVND (reference sequence). The CDR3 is 15 amino acids. Deletions cut 3 bases from V and 3 bases from J, with 13 bases between.